This TCR beta chain was documented in a study of T cell repertoires in cytomegalovirus infection. Whole-study context: Carrying CMV and the relevant HLA type showed in public TCR beta signatures.

This CDR3 is 15 amino acids long. From germline, CDR1 is MDHEN and CDR2 SYDVKM. The junction had 10 bases not matched to a gene; V was cut back by 5 bases and J by 6 bases. Overall study results and limits: Accumulated public TCR beta family frequency recognized individuals carrying CMV together with the relevant HLA. Across the ex vivo response, the dominant clonotypes were HLA-C-restricted CMV-specific TCR beta clonotypes.

TCRdb reanalysed the reads using MiXCR and keeps one entry per CDR3 protein. This sample yields around 450,000 distinct CDR3 sequences, of which 31% are seen a single time; roughly 13% belongs to the top ten. A note on this clonotype: What it recognizes is unknown.

Sequencing was done on a sample of PBMCs. The rearrangement uses TRBV28 and TRBJ1-5; 7 bases map to TRBD1. The TCR was taken from a human donor in good health (CMV status not recorded). Some clones in this sample may be carry-over from other donors' samples. The CDR3 here is CASSPQGGEGQPQHF. In DNA, the CDR3 is TGTGCCAGCAGTCCGCAGGGGGGGGAGGGTCAGCCCCAGCATTTT.